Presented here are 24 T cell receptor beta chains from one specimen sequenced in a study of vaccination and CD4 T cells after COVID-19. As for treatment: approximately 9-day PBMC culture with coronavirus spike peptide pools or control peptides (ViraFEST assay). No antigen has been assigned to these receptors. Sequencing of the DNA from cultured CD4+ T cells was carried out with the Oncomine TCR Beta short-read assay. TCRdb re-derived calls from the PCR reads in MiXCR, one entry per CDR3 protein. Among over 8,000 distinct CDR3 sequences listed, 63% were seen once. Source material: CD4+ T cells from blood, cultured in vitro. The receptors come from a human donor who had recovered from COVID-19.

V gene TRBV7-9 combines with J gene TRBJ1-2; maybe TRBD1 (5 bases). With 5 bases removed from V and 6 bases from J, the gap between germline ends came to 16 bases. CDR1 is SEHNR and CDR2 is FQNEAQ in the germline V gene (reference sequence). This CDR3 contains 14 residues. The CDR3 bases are TGTGCCAGCAGCCAAGAAGTGGGGCGACATGGCTACACCTTC. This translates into CASSQEVGRHGYTF.

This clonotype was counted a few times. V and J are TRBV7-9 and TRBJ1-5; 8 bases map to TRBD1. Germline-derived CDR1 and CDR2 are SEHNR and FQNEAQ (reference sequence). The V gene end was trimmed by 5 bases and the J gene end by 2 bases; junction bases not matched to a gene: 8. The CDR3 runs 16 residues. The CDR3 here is CASSTSQGGGNQPQHF. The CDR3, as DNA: TGTGCCAGCAGCACATCACAGGGGGGAGGCAATCAGCCCCAGCATTTT. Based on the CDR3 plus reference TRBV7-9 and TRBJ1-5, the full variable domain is DTGVSQNPRHKITKRGQNVTFRCDPISEHNRLYWYRQTLGQGPEFLTYFQNEAQLEKSRLLSDRFSAERPKGSFSTLEIQRTEQGDSAMYLCASSTSQGGGNQPQHFGDGTRLSIL.

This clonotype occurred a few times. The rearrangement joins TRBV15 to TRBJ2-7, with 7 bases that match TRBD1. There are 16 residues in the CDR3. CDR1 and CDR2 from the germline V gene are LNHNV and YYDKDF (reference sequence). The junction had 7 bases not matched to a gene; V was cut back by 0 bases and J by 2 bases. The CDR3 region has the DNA TGTGCCACCAGCAGAGATAGGGGGCCTTTTACCTACGAGCAGTACTTC. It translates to CATSRDRGPFTYEQYF.

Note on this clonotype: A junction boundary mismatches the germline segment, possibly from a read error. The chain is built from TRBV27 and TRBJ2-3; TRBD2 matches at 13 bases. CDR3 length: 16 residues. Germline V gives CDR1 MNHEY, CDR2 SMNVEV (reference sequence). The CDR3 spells CASSPKLAGGADTQYF. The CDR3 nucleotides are TGCGCCAGCAGTCCCAAACTAGCGGGAGGGGCAGATACGCAGTATTTT.

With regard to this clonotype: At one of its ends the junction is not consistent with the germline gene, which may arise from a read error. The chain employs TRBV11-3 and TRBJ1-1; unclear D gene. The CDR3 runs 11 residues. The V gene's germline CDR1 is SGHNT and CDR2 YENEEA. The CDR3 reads CASSQNSEAFF. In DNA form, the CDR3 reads TGTGCCAGCAGCCAGAACTCTGAAGCTTTCTTT.

Here the CDR3 DNA reads TGTGCCAGCAGCCTACTACCTACATCTCGCGAGCAGTACTTC. Translating gives CASSLLPTSREQYF. The chain combines TRBV27 with TRBJ2-7, with no clear D. V lost 6 bases and J lost 6, with 18 bases in between. The CDR3 covers 14 residues. CDR1 is MNHEY, CDR2 SMNVEV, per germline (reference sequence).

CDR3 residues: CASSGNPADTQYF. As DNA, the CDR3 is TGTGCCAGCAGCGGGAATCCCGCAGATACGCAGTATTTT. The chain is built from TRBV6-4 and TRBJ2-3; D may be TRBD2 (5 bases). CDR1 is MRHNA and CDR2 is SNTAGT in the germline V gene. The CDR3 totals 13 residues. Trimming took off 6 bases at V and 4 bases at J, with 11 bases between the two ends.

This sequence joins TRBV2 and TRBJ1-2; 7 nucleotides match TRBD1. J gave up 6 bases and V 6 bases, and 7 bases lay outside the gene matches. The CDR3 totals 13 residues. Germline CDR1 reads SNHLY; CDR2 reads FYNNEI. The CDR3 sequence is CASRDDREDGYTF. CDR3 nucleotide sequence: TGTGCCAGCAGGGATGACAGGGAGGATGGCTACACCTTC.

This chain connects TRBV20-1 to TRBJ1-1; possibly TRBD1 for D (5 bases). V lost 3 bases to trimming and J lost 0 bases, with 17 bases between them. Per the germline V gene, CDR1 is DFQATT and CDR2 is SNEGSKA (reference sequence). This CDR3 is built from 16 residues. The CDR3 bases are TGCAGTGCTAGCCCTTGGCAGGGAGAGATGAACACTGAAGCTTTCTTT. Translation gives CSASPWQGEMNTEAFF.

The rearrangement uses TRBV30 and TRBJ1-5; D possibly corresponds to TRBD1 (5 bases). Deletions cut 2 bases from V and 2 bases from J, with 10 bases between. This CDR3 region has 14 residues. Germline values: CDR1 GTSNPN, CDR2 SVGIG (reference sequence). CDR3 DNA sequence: TGTGCCTGGAGTATGGGGGGGGGCAATCAGCCCCAGCATTTT. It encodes CAWSMGGGNQPQHF.

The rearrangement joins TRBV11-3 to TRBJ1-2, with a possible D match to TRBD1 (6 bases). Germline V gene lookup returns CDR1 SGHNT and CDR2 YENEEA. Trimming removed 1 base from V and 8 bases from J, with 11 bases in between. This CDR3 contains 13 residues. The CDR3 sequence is CASSLAGGQGYTF. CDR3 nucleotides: TGTGCCAGCAGCTTAGCTGGGGGGCAAGGCTACACCTTC.

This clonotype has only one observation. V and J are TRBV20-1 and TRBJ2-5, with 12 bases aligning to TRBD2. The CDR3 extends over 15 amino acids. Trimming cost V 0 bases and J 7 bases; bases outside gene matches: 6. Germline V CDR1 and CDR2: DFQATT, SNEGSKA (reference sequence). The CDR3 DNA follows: TGCAGTGCTAGAGACCGGACTAGCGGGATTGTGACCCAGTACTTC. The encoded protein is CSARDRTSGIVTQYF.

CDR3 coding DNA: TGTGCCACCAGTGACCCACAGCGGACGGGCACAGATACGCAGTATTTT. It translates to CATSDPQRTGTDTQYF. This chain joins TRBV24-1 and TRBJ2-3; TRBD2 might be the D (5 bases). The CDR3 runs 16 residues. CDR1 and CDR2 from the germline V gene are KGHDR and SFDVKD. V was pared by 4 bases and J by 1 base, with 14 bases between.

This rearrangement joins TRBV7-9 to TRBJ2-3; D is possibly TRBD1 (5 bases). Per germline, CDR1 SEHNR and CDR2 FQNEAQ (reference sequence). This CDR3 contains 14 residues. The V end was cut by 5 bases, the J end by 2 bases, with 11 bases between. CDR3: CASSPGILTDTQYF. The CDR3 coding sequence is TGTGCCAGCAGCCCAGGGATCCTCACAGATACGCAGTATTTT.

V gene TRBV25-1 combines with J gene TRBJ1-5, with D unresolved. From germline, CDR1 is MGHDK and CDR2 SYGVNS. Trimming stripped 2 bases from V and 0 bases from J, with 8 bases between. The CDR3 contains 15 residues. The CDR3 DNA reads TGTGCCAGCAGTGAAGGAGGGCGTAGCAATCAGCCCCAGCATTTT. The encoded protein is CASSEGGRSNQPQHF.

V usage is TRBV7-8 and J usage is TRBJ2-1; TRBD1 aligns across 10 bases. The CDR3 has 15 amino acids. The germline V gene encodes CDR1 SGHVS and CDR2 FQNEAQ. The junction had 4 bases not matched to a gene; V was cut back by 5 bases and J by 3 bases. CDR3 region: CASSPTGGFYNEQFF. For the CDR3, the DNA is TGTGCCAGCAGCCCGACAGGGGGCTTCTACAATGAGCAGTTCTTC. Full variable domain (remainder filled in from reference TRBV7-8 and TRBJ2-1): GAGVSQSPRYKVAKRGQDVALRCDPISGHVSLFWYQQALGQGPEFLTYFQNEAQLDKSGLPSDRFFAERPEGSVSTLKIQRTQQEDSAVYLCASSPTGGFYNEQFFGPGTRLTVL.

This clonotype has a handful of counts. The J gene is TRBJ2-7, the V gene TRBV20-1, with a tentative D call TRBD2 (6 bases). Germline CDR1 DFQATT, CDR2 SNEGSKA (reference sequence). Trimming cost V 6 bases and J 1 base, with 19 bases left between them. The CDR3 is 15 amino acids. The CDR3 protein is CSAGPGLSRSYEQYF. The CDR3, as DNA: TGCAGTGCCGGCCCGGGACTCTCAAGATCCTACGAGCAGTACTTC.

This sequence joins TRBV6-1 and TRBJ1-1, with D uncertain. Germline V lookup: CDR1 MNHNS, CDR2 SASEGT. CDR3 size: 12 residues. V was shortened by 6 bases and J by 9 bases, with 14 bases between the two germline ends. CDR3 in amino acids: CASRENERKAFF. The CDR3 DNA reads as TGTGCCAGCAGAGAGAATGAAAGGAAAGCTTTCTTT.

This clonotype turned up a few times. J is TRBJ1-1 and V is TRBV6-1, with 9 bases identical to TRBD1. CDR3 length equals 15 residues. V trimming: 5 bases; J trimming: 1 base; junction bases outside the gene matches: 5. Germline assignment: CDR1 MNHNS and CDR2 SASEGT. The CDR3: CASSPRQGENTEAFF. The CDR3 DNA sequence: TGTGCCAGCAGTCCCAGACAGGGGGAGAACACTGAAGCTTTCTTT.

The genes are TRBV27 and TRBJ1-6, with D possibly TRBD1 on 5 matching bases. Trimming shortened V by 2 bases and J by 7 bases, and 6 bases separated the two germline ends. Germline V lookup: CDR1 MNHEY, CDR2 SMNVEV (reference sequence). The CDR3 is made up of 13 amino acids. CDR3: CASSLGGNSPLHF. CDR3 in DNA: TGTGCCAGCAGTTTAGGGGGAAATTCACCCCTCCACTTT.

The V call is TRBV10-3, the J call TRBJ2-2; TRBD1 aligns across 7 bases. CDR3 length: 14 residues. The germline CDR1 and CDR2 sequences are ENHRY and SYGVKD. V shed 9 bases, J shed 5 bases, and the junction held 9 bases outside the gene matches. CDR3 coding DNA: TGTGCCATAAGCGAGGACAGGCTGACCGGGGAGCTGTTTTTT. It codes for CAISEDRLTGELFF.

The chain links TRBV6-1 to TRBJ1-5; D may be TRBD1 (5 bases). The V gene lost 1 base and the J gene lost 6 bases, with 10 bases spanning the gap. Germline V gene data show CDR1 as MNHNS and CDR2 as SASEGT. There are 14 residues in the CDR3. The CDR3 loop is CASSEGRASQPQHF. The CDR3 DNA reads TGTGCCAGCAGTGAAGGCAGGGCCTCTCAGCCCCAGCATTTT.

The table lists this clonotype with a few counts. The CDR3 sequence: CASSYSTPTGGFFGYTF. DNA for the CDR3: TGTGCCAGCAGTTACTCGACCCCTACAGGGGGCTTTTTTGGCTACACCTTC. The rearrangement uses TRBV6-5 and TRBJ1-2; 9 bases align to TRBD1. Per the germline V gene, CDR1 is MNHEY and CDR2 is SVGAGI. The CDR3 loop spans 17 amino acids. The J segment lost 7 bases and the V segment lost 0 bases, leaving 12 bases of the junction unmatched.

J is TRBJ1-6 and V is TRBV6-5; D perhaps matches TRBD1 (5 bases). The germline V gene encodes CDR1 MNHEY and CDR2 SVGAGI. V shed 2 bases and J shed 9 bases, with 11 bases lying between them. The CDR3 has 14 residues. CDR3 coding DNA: TGTGCCAGCAGTTACGTGGGCAGGGTTTCACCCCTCCACTTT. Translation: CASSYVGRVSPLHF.